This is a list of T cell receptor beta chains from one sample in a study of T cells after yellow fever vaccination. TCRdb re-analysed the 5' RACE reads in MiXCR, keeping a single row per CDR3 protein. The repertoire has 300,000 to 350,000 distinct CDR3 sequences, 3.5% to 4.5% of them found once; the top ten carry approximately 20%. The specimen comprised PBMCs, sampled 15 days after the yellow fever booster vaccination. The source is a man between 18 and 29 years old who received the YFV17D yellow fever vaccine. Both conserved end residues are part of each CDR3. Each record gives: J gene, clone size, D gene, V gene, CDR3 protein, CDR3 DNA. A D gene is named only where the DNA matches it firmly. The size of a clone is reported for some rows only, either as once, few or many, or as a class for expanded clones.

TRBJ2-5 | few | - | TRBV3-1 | CASSQEKDSTKTQYF | TGTGCCAGCAGCCAAGAAAAGGACAGCACAAAGACCCAGTACTTC
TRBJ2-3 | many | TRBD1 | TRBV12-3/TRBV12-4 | CASTSDRDRSGNTQYF | TGTGCCAGCACCTCCGACCGGGACAGGTCGGGTAATACGCAGTATTTT
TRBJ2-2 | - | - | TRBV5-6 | CASSLYSGELFF | TGTGCCAGCAGCTTATATAGCGGGGAGCTGTTTTTT
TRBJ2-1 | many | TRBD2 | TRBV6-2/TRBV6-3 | CASSTLAGGSDEQFF | TGTGCCAGCAGTACACTAGCGGGGGGCTCCGATGAGCAGTTCTTC
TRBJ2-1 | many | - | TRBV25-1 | CASSGRRQNEQFF | TGTGCCAGCAGTGGCCGCAGGCAGAATGAGCAGTTCTTC
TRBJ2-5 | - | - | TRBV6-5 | CASGRTGKETQYF | TGTGCCAGCGGGCGAACAGGGAAAGAGACCCAGTACTTC
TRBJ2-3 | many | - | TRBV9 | CASSVISTDTQYF | TGTGCCAGCAGCGTAATTAGCACAGATACGCAGTATTTT
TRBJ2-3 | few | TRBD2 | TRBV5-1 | CASSFGLAGAFEQYF | TGCGCCAGCAGCTTCGGACTAGCGGGGGCCTTTGAGCAGTATTTT
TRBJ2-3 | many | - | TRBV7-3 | CASRDPGTAANTQYF | TGTGCCAGCAGGGATCCCGGGACGGCGGCAAATACGCAGTATTTT
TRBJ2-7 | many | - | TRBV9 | CASSVDSQYSYEQYF | TGTGCCAGCAGCGTAGATTCCCAATACTCCTACGAGCAGTACTTC
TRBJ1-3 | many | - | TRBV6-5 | CASSYSGGSGNTIYF | TGTGCCAGCAGTTACTCGGGGGGCTCTGGAAACACCATATATTTT
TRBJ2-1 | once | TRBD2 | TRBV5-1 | CASTPGLAGIEQFF | TGCGCCAGCACGCCGGGACTAGCGGGGATCGAGCAGTTCTTC
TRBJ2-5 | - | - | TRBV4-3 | CASSQDLGGMGTQYF | TGCGCCAGCAGCCAAGATCTCGGGGGAATGGGGACCCAGTACTTC
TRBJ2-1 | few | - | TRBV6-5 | CASTQGFGEQFF | TGTGCCAGCACTCAGGGGTTTGGGGAGCAGTTCTTC
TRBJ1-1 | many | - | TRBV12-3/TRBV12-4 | CASSLGPVAFF | TGTGCCAGCAGTTTAGGACCTGTGGCTTTCTTT
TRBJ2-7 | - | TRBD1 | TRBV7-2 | CASSSNRDSYEQYF | TGTGCCAGCAGCTCTAACCGGGACAGCTACGAGCAGTACTTC
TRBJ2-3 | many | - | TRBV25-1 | CASPTPVHTQYF | TGTGCCAGCCCTACACCGGTCCATACGCAGTATTTT
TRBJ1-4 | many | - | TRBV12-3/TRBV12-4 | CASSLRDGGEKLFF | TGTGCCAGCAGTTTAAGAGATGGCGGAGAAAAACTGTTTTTT
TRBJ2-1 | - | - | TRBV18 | CASSPWDERNNEQFF | TGTGCCAGCTCACCTTGGGACGAAAGAAACAATGAGCAGTTCTTC
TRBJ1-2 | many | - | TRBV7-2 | CASSWGNYGYTF | TGTGCCAGCAGCTGGGGAAACTATGGCTACACCTTC
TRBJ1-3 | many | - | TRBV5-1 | CASSLVPDSGNTIYF | TGCGCCAGCAGCTTGGTTCCAGACTCTGGAAACACCATATATTTT
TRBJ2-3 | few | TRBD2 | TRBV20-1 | CSATIAGSTDTQYF | TGCAGTGCAACCATAGCGGGGAGCACAGATACGCAGTATTTT
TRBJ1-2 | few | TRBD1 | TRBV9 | CASSLGQGNLYGYTF | TGTGCCAGCAGCCTAGGACAGGGAAATCTCTATGGCTACACCTTC
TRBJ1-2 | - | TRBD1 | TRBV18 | CASSHPLTGYFGYTF | TGTGCCAGCTCACACCCCCTGACAGGGTACTTTGGCTACACCTTC
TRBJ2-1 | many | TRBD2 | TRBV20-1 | CSARSLAGDPRYNEQFF | TGCAGTGCTAGATCACTAGCGGGGGATCCACGTTACAATGAGCAGTTCTTC
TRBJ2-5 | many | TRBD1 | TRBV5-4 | CASSLQGASETQYF | TGTGCCAGCAGTTTACAGGGGGCATCGGAGACCCAGTACTTC
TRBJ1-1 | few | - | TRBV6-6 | CASSALGKKVENTEAFF | TGTGCCAGCAGTGCCTTAGGGAAAAAGGTCGAGAACACTGAAGCTTTCTTT
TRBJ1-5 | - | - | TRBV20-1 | CSALYKGLGQPQHF | TGCAGTGCCCTTTACAAAGGCCTGGGTCAGCCCCAGCATTTT
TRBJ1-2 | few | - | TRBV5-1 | CASSLIGEGVYGYTF | TGCGCCAGCAGCTTGATCGGGGAAGGGGTCTATGGCTACACCTTC
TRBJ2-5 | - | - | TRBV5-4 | CASSADRQETQYF | TGTGCCAGCAGCGCGGACAGACAAGAGACCCAGTACTTC
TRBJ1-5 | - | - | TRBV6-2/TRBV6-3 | CASSTASGSNQPQHF | TGTGCCAGCAGTACCGCGTCGGGGAGCAATCAGCCCCAGCATTTT
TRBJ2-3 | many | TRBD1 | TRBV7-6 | CASSLLQGAGDTQYF | TGTGCCAGCAGCTTATTACAGGGGGCAGGAGATACGCAGTATTTT
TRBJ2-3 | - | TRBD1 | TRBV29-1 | CSVAGTGGTDTQYF | TGCAGCGTTGCCGGGACAGGTGGGACAGATACGCAGTATTTT